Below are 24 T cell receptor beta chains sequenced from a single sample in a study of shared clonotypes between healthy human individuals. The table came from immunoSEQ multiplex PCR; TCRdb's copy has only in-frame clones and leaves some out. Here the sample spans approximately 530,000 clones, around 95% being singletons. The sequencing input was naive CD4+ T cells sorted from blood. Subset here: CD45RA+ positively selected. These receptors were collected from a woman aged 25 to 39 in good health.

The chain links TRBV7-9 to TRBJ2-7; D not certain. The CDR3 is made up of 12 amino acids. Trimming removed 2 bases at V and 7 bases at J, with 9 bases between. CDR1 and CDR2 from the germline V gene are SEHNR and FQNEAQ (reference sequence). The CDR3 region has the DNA TGTGCCAGCAGCTTATGGGTAGGGGAGCAGTACTTC. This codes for CASSLWVGEQYF. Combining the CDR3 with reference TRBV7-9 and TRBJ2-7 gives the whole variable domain DTGVSQNPRHKITKRGQNVTFRCDPISEHNRLYWYRQTLGQGPEFLTYFQNEAQLEKSRLLSDRFSAERPKGSFSTLEIQRTEQGDSAMYLCASSLWVGEQYFGPGTRLTVT.

CDR3 nucleotides: TGTGCCAGCAGTTCCTCACAGGGGACGGGTGAAAAACTGTTTTTT. It is translated as CASSSSQGTGEKLFF. The V call is TRBV28, the J call TRBJ1-4, with 7 nucleotides matching TRBD1. Trimming took 4 bases from V and 7 from J; bases not matched to a gene: 9. Germline V lookup: CDR1 MDHEN, CDR2 SYDVKM. The CDR3 consists of 15 residues.

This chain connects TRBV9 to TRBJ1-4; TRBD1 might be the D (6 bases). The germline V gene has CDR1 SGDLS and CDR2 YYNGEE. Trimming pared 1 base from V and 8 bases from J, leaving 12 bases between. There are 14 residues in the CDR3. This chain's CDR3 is CASSVLGAEEKLFF. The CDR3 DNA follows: TGTGCCAGCAGCGTATTGGGGGCTGAGGAAAAACTGTTTTTT.

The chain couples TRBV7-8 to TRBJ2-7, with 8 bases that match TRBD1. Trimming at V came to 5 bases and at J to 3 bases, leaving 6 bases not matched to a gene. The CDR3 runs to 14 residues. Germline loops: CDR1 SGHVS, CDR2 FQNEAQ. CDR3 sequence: CASSQPGQVYEQYF. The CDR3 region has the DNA TGTGCCAGCAGCCAACCGGGACAGGTCTACGAGCAGTACTTC.

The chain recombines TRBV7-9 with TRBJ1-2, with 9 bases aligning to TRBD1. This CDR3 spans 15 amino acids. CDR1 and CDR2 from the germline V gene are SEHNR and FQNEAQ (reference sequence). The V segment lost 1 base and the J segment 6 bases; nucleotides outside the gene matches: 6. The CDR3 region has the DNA TGTGCCAGCAGCTTAGTCTGGGACAGGGTTGATGGCTACACCTTC. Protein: CASSLVWDRVDGYTF.

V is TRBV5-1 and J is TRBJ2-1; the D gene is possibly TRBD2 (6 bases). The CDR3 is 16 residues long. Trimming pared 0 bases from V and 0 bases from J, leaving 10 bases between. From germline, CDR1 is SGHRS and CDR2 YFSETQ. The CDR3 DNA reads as TGCGCCAGCAGCTTGGGCCGGGACTCCTCCTACAATGAGCAGTTCTTC. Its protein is CASSLGRDSSYNEQFF.

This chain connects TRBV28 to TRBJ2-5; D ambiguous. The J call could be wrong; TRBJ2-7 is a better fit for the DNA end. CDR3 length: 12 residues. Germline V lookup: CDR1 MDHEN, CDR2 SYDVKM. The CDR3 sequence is CASTDTSYEQYF. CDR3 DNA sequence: TGTGCCAGCACAGACACCTCCTACGAGCAGTACTTC.

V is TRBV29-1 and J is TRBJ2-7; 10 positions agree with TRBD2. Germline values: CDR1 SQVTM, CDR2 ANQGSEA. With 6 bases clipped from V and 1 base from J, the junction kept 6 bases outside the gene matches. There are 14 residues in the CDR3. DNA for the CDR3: TGCAGCGTGACCCTTAGCGGGAGGTCCTACGAGCAGTACTTC. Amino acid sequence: CSVTLSGRSYEQYF.

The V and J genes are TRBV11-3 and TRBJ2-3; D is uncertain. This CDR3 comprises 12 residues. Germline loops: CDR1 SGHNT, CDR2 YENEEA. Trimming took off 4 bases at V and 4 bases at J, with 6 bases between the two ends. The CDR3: CASSWSADTQYF. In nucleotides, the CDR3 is TGTGCCAGCAGCTGGTCCGCAGATACGCAGTATTTT. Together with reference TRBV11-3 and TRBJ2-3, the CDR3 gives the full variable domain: EAGVVQSPRYKIIEKKQPVAFWCNPISGHNTLYWYLQNLGQGPELLIRYENEEAVDDSQLPKDRFSAERLKGVDSTLKIQPAELGDSAVYLCASSWSADTQYFGPGTRLTVL.

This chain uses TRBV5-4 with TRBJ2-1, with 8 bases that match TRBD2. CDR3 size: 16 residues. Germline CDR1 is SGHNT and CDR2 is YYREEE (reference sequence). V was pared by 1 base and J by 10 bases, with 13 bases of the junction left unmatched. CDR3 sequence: CASSLNTPGLGTEQFF. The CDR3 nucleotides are TGTGCCAGCAGCTTGAACACACCGGGACTAGGAACCGAGCAGTTCTTC.

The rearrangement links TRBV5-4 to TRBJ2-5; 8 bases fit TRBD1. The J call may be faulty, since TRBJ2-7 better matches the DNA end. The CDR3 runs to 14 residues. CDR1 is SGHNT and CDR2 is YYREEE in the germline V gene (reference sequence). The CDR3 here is CASSRTGRLYEQYF. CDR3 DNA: TGTGCCAGCAGCCGGACAGGGAGGTTGTACGAGCAGTACTTC.

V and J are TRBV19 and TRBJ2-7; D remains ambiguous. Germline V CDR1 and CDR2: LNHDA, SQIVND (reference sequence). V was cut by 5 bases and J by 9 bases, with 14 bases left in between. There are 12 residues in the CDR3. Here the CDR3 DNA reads TGTGCCAGTAGTTCCGACTGGCGAACGCAGTACTTC. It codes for CASSSDWRTQYF.

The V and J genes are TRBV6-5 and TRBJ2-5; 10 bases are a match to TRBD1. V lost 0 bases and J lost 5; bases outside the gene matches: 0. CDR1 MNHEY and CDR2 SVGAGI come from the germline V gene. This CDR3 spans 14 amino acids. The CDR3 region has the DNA TGTGCCAGCAGTTACTCGACAGGGGGCGAGACCCAGTACTTC. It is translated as CASSYSTGGETQYF.

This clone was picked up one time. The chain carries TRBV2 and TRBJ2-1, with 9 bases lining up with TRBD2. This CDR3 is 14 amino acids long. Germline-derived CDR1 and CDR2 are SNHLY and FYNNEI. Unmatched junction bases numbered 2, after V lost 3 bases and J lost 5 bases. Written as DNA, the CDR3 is TGTGCCAGCAGTGAGTCTAGCGGGGACAATGAGCAGTTCTTC. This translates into CASSESSGDNEQFF.

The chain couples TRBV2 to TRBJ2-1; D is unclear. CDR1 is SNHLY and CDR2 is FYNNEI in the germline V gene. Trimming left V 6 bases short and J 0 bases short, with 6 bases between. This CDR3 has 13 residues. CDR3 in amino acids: CASRKHSYNEQFF. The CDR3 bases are TGTGCCAGCAGAAAGCACTCCTACAATGAGCAGTTCTTC.

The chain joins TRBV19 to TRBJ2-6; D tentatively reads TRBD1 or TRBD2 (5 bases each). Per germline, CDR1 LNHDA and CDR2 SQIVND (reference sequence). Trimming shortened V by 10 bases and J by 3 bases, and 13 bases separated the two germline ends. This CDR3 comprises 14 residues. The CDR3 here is CANCFGGGANVLTF. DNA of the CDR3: TGTGCCAACTGCTTTGGGGGTGGGGCCAACGTCCTGACTTTC.

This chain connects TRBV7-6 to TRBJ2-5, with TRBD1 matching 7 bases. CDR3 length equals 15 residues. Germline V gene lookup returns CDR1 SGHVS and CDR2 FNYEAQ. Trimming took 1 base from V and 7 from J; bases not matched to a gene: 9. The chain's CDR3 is CASSLVTGVFGTQYF. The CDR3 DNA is TGTGCCAGCAGCTTAGTAACAGGGGTTTTTGGGACCCAGTACTTC. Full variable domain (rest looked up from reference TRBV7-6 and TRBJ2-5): GAGVSQSPRYKVTKRGQDVALRCDPISGHVSLYWYRQALGQGPEFLTYFNYEAQQDKSGLPNDRFSAERPEGSISTLTIQRTEQRDSAMYRCASSLVTGVFGTQYFGPGTRLLVL.

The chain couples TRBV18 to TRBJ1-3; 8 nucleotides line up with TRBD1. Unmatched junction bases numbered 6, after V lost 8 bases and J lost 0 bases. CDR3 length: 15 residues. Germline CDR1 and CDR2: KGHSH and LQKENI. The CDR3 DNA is TGTGCCAGCGCGCTGGACAGGGCCTCTGGAAACACCATATATTTT. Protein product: CASALDRASGNTIYF.

In DNA, the CDR3 is TGTGCCAGCAGCTTACTAGCGGGGGCGAACACCGGGGAGCTGTTTTTT. It specifies CASSLLAGANTGELFF. The chain couples TRBV11-2 to TRBJ2-2; the match to TRBD2 covers 10 bases. Germline V gives CDR1 SGHAT, CDR2 FQNNGV. V dropped 2 bases and J dropped 0; count of bases not matched to a gene: 0. This CDR3 has 16 amino acids.

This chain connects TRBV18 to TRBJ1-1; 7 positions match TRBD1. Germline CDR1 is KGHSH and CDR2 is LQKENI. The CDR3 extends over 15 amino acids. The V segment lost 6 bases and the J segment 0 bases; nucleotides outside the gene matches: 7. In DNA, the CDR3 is TGTGCCAGCTCCCTGTCGACAGGGATGAACACTGAAGCTTTCTTT. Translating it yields CASSLSTGMNTEAFF.

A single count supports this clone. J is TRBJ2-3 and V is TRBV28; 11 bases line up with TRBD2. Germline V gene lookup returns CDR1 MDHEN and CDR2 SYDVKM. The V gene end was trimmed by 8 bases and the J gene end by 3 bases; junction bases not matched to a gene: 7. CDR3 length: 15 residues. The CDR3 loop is CASLSLAGATDTQYF. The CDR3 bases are TGTGCCAGCCTTTCACTAGCGGGAGCAACAGATACGCAGTATTTT.

The CDR3: CSVARRLAGSTDTQYF. The CDR3, as DNA: TGCAGCGTCGCGCGCCGACTAGCGGGATCCACAGATACGCAGTATTTT. The genes are TRBV29-1 and TRBJ2-3, with 11 bases aligning to TRBD2. The CDR3 covers 16 residues. V lost 6 bases and J lost 2; bases outside the gene matches: 10. The V gene's germline CDR1 is SQVTM and CDR2 ANQGSEA.

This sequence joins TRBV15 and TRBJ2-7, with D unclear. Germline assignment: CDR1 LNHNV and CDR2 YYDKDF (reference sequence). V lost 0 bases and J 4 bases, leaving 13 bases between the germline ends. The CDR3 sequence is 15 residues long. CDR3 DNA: TGTGCCACCAGCAGAGATTTAGAGCTTCGGTACGAGCAGTACTTC. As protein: CATSRDLELRYEQYF.

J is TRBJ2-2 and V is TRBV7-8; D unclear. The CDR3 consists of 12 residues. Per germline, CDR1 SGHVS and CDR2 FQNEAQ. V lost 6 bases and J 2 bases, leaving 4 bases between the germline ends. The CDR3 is CASRHNTGELFF. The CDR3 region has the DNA TGTGCCAGCAGACACAACACCGGGGAGCTGTTTTTT.